This entry describes one TCR beta chain. No antigen is known for it. The germline V gene encodes CDR1 LNHDA and CDR2 SQIVND (reference sequence). The CDR3 totals 14 residues. Trimming at V came to 7 bases and at J to 5 bases, leaving 5 bases not matched to a gene. This record belongs to a study of T cell responses to AZD1222 COVID-19 vaccine. Clones were read by immunoSEQ multiplex PCR, and TCRdb kept only the in-frame ones, dropping some. The sample carries some 130,000 clones, about nine tenths recorded once. Overall study findings and caveats: Along spike, vaccine-associated CD4 TCRs were found throughout, with dominance at 160-218 and 743-854. Among spike-specific TCRs, nearly half reportedly target unmutated variant regions.

The sample here was peripheral blood, taken on day 0 of AZD1222 vaccination. The rearrangement joins TRBV19 to TRBJ2-5, with 12 bases lining up with TRBD2. The receptor's source is an adult in good health. This CDR3 is CASTRLAGEETQYF. The CDR3 nucleotides are TGTGCCAGTACACGACTAGCGGGGGAGGAGACCCAGTACTTC.